Below, 27 T cell receptor beta chains from the same sample are listed, as sequenced in a study of shared clonotypes between healthy human individuals. TCRdb's copy holds only in-frame clones and misses some; the assay was immunoSEQ multiplex PCR. The sample has 1.6 million or so clones, around 98.5% seen once. The sample was naive CD4+ T cells sorted from blood. Subset: CD45RA+ positively selected. These receptors originate from a man younger than 45 in good health.

This chain connects TRBV9 to TRBJ2-3; TRBD2 aligns across 7 bases. Germline CDR1 SGDLS, CDR2 YYNGEE. The CDR3 covers 18 residues. Unmatched junction bases numbered 13, after V lost 1 base and J lost 2 bases. Here the CDR3 reads CASSVLASGGGYTDTQYF. CDR3 DNA: TGTGCCAGCAGCGTACTCGCTTCGGGGGGAGGTTACACAGATACGCAGTATTTT.

V and J are TRBV2 and TRBJ2-5, with D unclear. CDR1 and CDR2 from the germline V gene are SNHLY and FYNNEI. The CDR3 length is 14 residues. Trimming took 5 bases from V and 3 from J, leaving 13 bases between them. The DNA of the CDR3 is TGTGCCAGCAGTTCAAGGAACCACGAAGAGACCCAGTACTTC. This encodes CASSSRNHEETQYF.

This chain joins TRBV6-5 and TRBJ1-2; tentatively, D is TRBD1 (5 bases). Germline assignment: CDR1 MNHEY and CDR2 SVGAGI. CDR3 length equals 15 residues. V dropped 1 base and J dropped 6 bases, with 15 bases sitting between them. The CDR3 reads CASSYLFGAADGYTF. In nucleotides, the CDR3 is TGTGCCAGCAGTTACTTGTTTGGGGCAGCTGATGGCTACACCTTC.

This chain connects TRBV28 to TRBJ2-2; 9 bases map to TRBD1. CDR3 length: 13 residues. V lost 6 bases to trimming and J lost 7 bases; unmatched junction nucleotides: 3. The germline V gene has CDR1 MDHEN and CDR2 SYDVKM. The CDR3 nucleotides are TGTGCCAGCAGCCGGGACAGGGTCGGGGAGCTGTTTTTT. It translates to CASSRDRVGELFF. The full variable domain, its missing parts supplied by reference TRBV28 and TRBJ2-2, is DVKVTQSSRYLVKRTGEKVFLECVQDMDHENMFWYRQDPGLGLRLIYFSYDVKMKEKGDIPEGYSVSREKKERFSLILESASTNQTSMYLCASSRDRVGELFFGEGSRLTVL.

The gene calls are TRBV25-1 and TRBJ1-1; D remains ambiguous. V was shortened by 2 bases and J by 8 bases, with 12 bases between the two germline ends. CDR3 size: 13 residues. The germline CDR1 and CDR2 sequences are MGHDK and SYGVNS. The CDR3 loop is CASSEPPLREAFF. The CDR3 region has the DNA TGTGCCAGCAGTGAACCCCCATTGAGGGAAGCTTTCTTT. The full variable domain, rest sourced from reference TRBV25-1 and TRBJ1-1, is EADIYQTPRYLVIGTGKKITLECSQTMGHDKMYWYQQDPGMELHLIHYSYGVNSTEKGDLSSESTVSRIRTEHFPLTLESARPSHTSQYLCASSEPPLREAFFGQGTRLTVV.

This chain uses TRBV18 with TRBJ2-1; 12 bases line up with TRBD1. The germline V gene encodes CDR1 KGHSH and CDR2 LQKENI. V lost 3 bases and J lost 6; bases outside the gene matches: 6. The CDR3 has 16 residues. The CDR3: CASSPGTGGASNEQFF. The CDR3 DNA follows: TGTGCCAGCTCACCCGGGACAGGGGGCGCGTCCAATGAGCAGTTCTTC.

The chain uses TRBV9 and TRBJ1-5, with D perhaps matching TRBD1 (6 bases). V lost 2 bases and J lost 8, with 11 bases in between. This CDR3 region has 13 residues. Germline V CDR1 and CDR2: SGDLS, YYNGEE. The CDR3 DNA reads as TGTGCCAGCAGCGTTGGGGGGGCGAAGCCCCAGCATTTT. Translation gives CASSVGGAKPQHF.

Here the CDR3 DNA reads TGCAGTGCCACCCTGGACGAGCAGTACTTC. Amino acid sequence: CSATLDEQYF. This rearrangement joins TRBV20-1 to TRBJ2-7; D is unclear. The germline CDR1 and CDR2 sequences are DFQATT and SNEGSKA (reference sequence). The V gene lost 6 bases and the J gene lost 5 bases, with 8 bases spanning the gap. The CDR3 totals 10 residues.

V is TRBV28 and J is TRBJ1-1; no reliable D call. The V gene's germline CDR1 is MDHEN and CDR2 SYDVKM. V lost 7 bases, J lost 1 base, and 10 bases lay in between. This CDR3 contains 13 residues. CDR3 residues: CASIHPRNTEAFF. The DNA of the CDR3 is TGTGCCAGCATCCATCCAAGGAACACTGAAGCTTTCTTT.

In regard to this clone: Mismatch with germline at one junction end may stem from a read error. CDR3 residues: CASSSTHGELFF. The CDR3 DNA reads TGTGCTAGCAGCTCGACCCACGGGGAGCTGTTTTTT. J is TRBJ2-2 and V is TRBV7-7; D remains ambiguous. This CDR3 comprises 12 residues. Germline CDR1 SSHAT, CDR2 FNYEAQ (reference sequence).

CDR3 amino acids: CASSLVLGQGSSYEQYF. CDR3 coding DNA: TGTGCCAGCAGCTTAGTCCTTGGACAGGGGAGCTCCTACGAGCAGTACTTC. The chain recombines TRBV7-8 with TRBJ2-7; 9 bases agree with TRBD1. The germline CDR1 and CDR2 sequences are SGHVS and FQNEAQ. This CDR3 comprises 17 residues. V shed 1 base, J shed 0 bases, and the junction held 7 bases outside the gene matches.

This clone has only a few counts. The J gene is TRBJ1-5, the V gene TRBV7-9; 7 bases line up with TRBD1. V shed 2 bases, J shed 5 bases, and the junction held 9 bases outside the gene matches. CDR1 is SEHNR and CDR2 is FQNEAQ in the germline V gene (reference sequence). The CDR3 extends over 16 amino acids. The CDR3 loop is CASSLSNTGEDQPQHF. CDR3 DNA: TGTGCCAGCAGCTTATCTAATACAGGGGAGGATCAGCCCCAGCATTTT.

The chain joins TRBV27 to TRBJ2-7, with 7 nucleotides matching TRBD2. The CDR3 has 16 amino acids. Germline loops: CDR1 MNHEY, CDR2 SMNVEV (reference sequence). V lost 5 bases to trimming and J lost 0 bases; unmatched junction nucleotides: 10. CDR3 protein: CASSPVRASGSYEQYF. The CDR3 bases are TGTGCCAGCAGTCCCGTACGGGCTAGCGGCTCCTACGAGCAGTACTTC.

This chain links TRBV29-1 with TRBJ1-2, with D possibly matching TRBD1 (5 bases). V lost 3 bases and J lost 11, with 22 bases in between. Germline CDR1 and CDR2: SQVTM and ANQGSEA. The length of the CDR3 is 14 residues. The CDR3 nucleotides read TGCAGCGTTGACGGGACGGCGGTATCGTTGGGGTACACCTTC. This translates into CSVDGTAVSLGYTF.

The V call is TRBV19, the J call TRBJ1-5, with 8 bases lining up with TRBD1. This CDR3 comprises 13 residues. With 4 bases clipped from V and 6 bases from J, the junction kept 2 bases outside the gene matches. Germline-derived CDR1 and CDR2 are LNHDA and SQIVND (reference sequence). CDR3 amino acids: CASSTGGGQPQHF. The CDR3 DNA reads TGTGCCAGTAGTACAGGGGGCGGTCAGCCCCAGCATTTT.

V and J are TRBV19 and TRBJ1-1; TRBD1 matches at 7 bases. The junction had 7 bases not matched to a gene; V was cut back by 7 bases and J by 5 bases. Germline V gives CDR1 LNHDA, CDR2 SQIVND (reference sequence). The CDR3 is 13 amino acids. This CDR3 is CASTSTGLTEAFF. The CDR3 DNA follows: TGTGCCAGTACCTCGACAGGGTTGACTGAAGCTTTCTTT.

The J gene is TRBJ2-1, the V gene TRBV6-5; 9 nucleotides agree with TRBD1. CDR1 and CDR2 (germline): MNHEY, SVGAGI. The CDR3 spans 15 residues. The junction had 10 bases not matched to a gene; V was cut back by 7 bases and J by 6 bases. DNA of the CDR3: TGTGCCAGCACCCCTCGGGACAGGGTCTTCAATGAGCAGTTCTTC. Protein sequence: CASTPRDRVFNEQFF.

This clone was seen a few times. The chain combines TRBV19 with TRBJ2-7; 9 nucleotides agree with TRBD2. The CDR3 is made up of 14 amino acids. The germline V gene encodes CDR1 LNHDA and CDR2 SQIVND (reference sequence). With 4 bases clipped from V and 6 bases from J, the junction kept 7 bases outside the gene matches. The CDR3 coding sequence is TGTGCCAGTAGTAATGGCGGGACTAGCTCCGAGCAGTACTTC. This sequence encodes CASSNGGTSSEQYF.

This chain uses TRBV5-4 with TRBJ2-7; 10 positions match TRBD2. This CDR3 has 18 amino acids. V was pared by 4 bases and J by 1 base, with 14 bases of the junction left unmatched. Germline values: CDR1 SGHNT, CDR2 YYREEE (reference sequence). The CDR3 here is CASSPTSGWDLDSYEQYF. The CDR3 nucleotides read TGTGCCAGCAGCCCGACTAGCGGGTGGGATCTAGATTCCTACGAGCAGTACTTC.

This CDR3 reads CASSPRGGGGTDTQYF. Written as DNA, the CDR3 is TGTGCCAGCAGCCCCCGGGGGGGAGGGGGCACAGATACGCAGTATTTT. V is TRBV5-4 and J is TRBJ2-3; 8 positions agree with TRBD2. The V segment lost 4 bases and the J segment 1 base; nucleotides outside the gene matches: 8. Germline V gene sequence: CDR1 SGHNT, CDR2 YYREEE (reference sequence). The CDR3 is 16 amino acids.

About this clone: This sample includes further DNA sequences coding for the same CDR3. The genes are TRBV18 and TRBJ2-1, with D perhaps being TRBD1 or TRBD2 (5 bases each). Trimming took 2 bases from V and 2 from J, leaving 10 bases between them. Germline V CDR1 and CDR2: KGHSH, LQKENI. CDR3 length: 15 residues. The CDR3 loop is CASSPGTGPYNEQFF. CDR3 in DNA: TGTGCCAGCTCACCAGGGACCGGACCCTACAATGAGCAGTTCTTC.

This chain connects TRBV28 to TRBJ1-1; D possibly corresponds to TRBD1 (5 bases). The CDR3 loop spans 15 amino acids. Looked up from germline, CDR1 is MDHEN and CDR2 is SYDVKM. With 5 bases removed from V and 3 bases from J, the gap between germline ends came to 16 bases. CDR3 protein: CASSLMGQVYTEAFF. The CDR3 DNA is TGTGCCAGCAGTCTTATGGGGCAGGTATACACTGAAGCTTTCTTT.

The rearrangement uses TRBV18 and TRBJ2-5; 11 bases fit TRBD2. The germline V gene has CDR1 KGHSH and CDR2 LQKENI. This CDR3 region has 15 residues. Trimming cost V 3 bases and J 4 bases; bases outside gene matches: 4. In DNA, the CDR3 is TGTGCCAGCTCACCCCTAGCGGGAGGACGAGAGACCCAGTACTTC. Residues: CASSPLAGGRETQYF.

V is TRBV6-1 and J is TRBJ2-1, with 7 bases lining up with TRBD1. Germline V lookup: CDR1 MNHNS, CDR2 SASEGT. The CDR3 length is 13 residues. Trimming removed 7 bases from V and 9 bases from J; junction bases left unmatched: 9. CDR3: CASIETGTTEQFF. CDR3 in DNA: TGTGCCAGCATAGAGACAGGGACAACTGAGCAGTTCTTC.

Note on this clone: This specimen includes other DNA sequences encoding the same CDR3. The J gene is TRBJ1-5, the V gene TRBV5-1; D may be TRBD1 (6 bases). V lost 4 bases, J lost 2 bases, and 10 bases lay in between. The CDR3 runs 14 residues. Germline V gene sequence: CDR1 SGHRS, CDR2 YFSETQ. CDR3 nucleotide sequence: TGCGCCAGCAGCCCGAGGGGGGGCAATCAGCCCCAGCATTTT. This codes for CASSPRGGNQPQHF. Full variable domain (missing parts from reference TRBV5-1 and TRBJ1-5): KAGVTQTPRYLIKTRGQQVTLSCSPISGHRSVSWYQQTPGQGLQFLFEYFSETQRNKGNFPGRFSGRQFSNSRSEMNVSTLELGDSALYLCASSPRGGNQPQHFGDGTRLSIL.

The J gene is TRBJ2-1, the V gene TRBV11-2; D is undetermined. CDR3 length: 13 amino acids. Germline V lookup: CDR1 SGHAT, CDR2 FQNNGV. Trimming took 5 bases from V and 3 from J, leaving 8 bases between them. Written as DNA, the CDR3 is TGTGCCAGCAGCCCCTACAGCTACAATGAGCAGTTCTTC. Translated, it gives CASSPYSYNEQFF. The full variable domain, in which reference TRBV11-2 and TRBJ2-1 provide the parts outside the CDR3, is EAGVAQSPRYKIIEKRQSVAFWCNPISGHATLYWYQQILGQGPKLLIQFQNNGVVDDSQLPKDRFSAERLKGVDSTLKIQPAKLEDSAVYLCASSPYSYNEQFFGPGTRLTVL.

V and J are TRBV5-1 and TRBJ1-4, with 8 bases matching TRBD1. Germline assignment: CDR1 SGHRS and CDR2 YFSETQ. The CDR3 extends over 15 amino acids. V shed 3 bases, J shed 3 bases, and the junction held 4 bases outside the gene matches. The CDR3 bases are TGCGCCAGCAGCTACGCGGGACAGGCTAATGAAAAACTGTTTTTT. Encoded protein: CASSYAGQANEKLFF.